One sample yielded the 17 T cell receptor beta chains listed below, sequenced in a study of control samples from healthy donors and cancer patients. Clones were read by immunoSEQ multiplex PCR, and TCRdb kept only the in-frame ones, dropping some. Altogether about 410,000 clones are present, about 93% being singletons, with the ten largest covering around 6.4%. The material sequenced was PBMCs. The receptors derive from a man aged 40-49 years with head and neck cancer.

This clone showed up just once. The chain recombines TRBV9 with TRBJ1-2; 9 bases are a match to TRBD1. CDR1 SGDLS and CDR2 YYNGEE come from the germline V gene. Germline trimming cut 0 bases from V and 4 bases from J; bases unmatched to any gene: 4. CDR3 size: 15 residues. CDR3 residues: CASSVARQGGYGYTF. The CDR3 bases are TGTGCCAGCAGCGTAGCGAGACAGGGGGGCTATGGCTACACCTTC.

The rearrangement links TRBV30 to TRBJ1-4; 7 bases are shared with TRBD1. J was trimmed by 7 bases and V by 5 bases; bases with no gene match: 13. The germline V gene has CDR1 GTSNPN and CDR2 SVGIG (reference sequence). The CDR3 contains 15 residues. CDR3 DNA: TGTGCCTGGGGTTTGGGGTCAGGGGGAGGTGAAAAACTGTTTTTT. Translated: CAWGLGSGGGEKLFF. Looking up the rest from reference TRBV30 and TRBJ1-4 gives the full variable domain: SQTIHQWPATLVQPVGSPLSLECTVEGTSNPNLYWYRQAAGRGLQLLFYSVGIGQISSEVPQNLSASRPQDRQFILSSKKLLLSDSGFYLCAWGLGSGGGEKLFFGSGTQLSVL.

The gene calls are TRBV3-1 (or the pseudogene TRBV3-2) and TRBJ1-2, with D uncertain. CDR3 length: 12 residues. V lost 3 bases to trimming and J lost 6 bases, with 8 bases between them. Per the germline V gene, CDR1 is LGHDT and CDR2 is YNNKEL (reference sequence). The CDR3 sequence is CASSHTGNGYTF. As DNA, the CDR3 is TGTGCCAGCAGCCATACCGGGAATGGCTACACCTTC.

This clone has just a few counts. The chain uses TRBV5-4 and TRBJ2-3, with D perhaps matching TRBD2 (5 bases). This CDR3 spans 16 amino acids. V was trimmed by 4 bases and J by 2 bases, leaving 17 bases between them. Germline CDR1 SGHNT, CDR2 YYREEE (reference sequence). The DNA of the CDR3 is TGTGCCAGCAGCCTCCCTCAACGGGGATTCACAGATACGCAGTATTTT. This encodes CASSLPQRGFTDTQYF.

The V and J genes are TRBV27 and TRBJ1-4; D gene uncertain. The CDR3 spans 17 residues. CDR1 and CDR2 (germline): MNHEY, SMNVEV (reference sequence). Trimming cost V 5 bases and J 3 bases, with 19 bases left between them. CDR3 DNA: TGTGCCAGCAGTACACGCCTAGTTGCGGGGTCTAATGAAAAACTGTTTTTT. It specifies CASSTRLVAGSNEKLFF. Looking up the rest from reference TRBV27 and TRBJ1-4 gives the full variable domain: EAQVTQNPRYLITVTGKKLTVTCSQNMNHEYMSWYRQDPGLGLRQIYYSMNVEVTDKGDVPEGYKVSRKEKRNFPLILESPSPNQTSLYFCASSTRLVAGSNEKLFFGSGTQLSVL.

The J gene is TRBJ1-6, the V gene TRBV10-2; D gene uncertain. In germline, CDR1 is WSHSY, CDR2 SAAADI. The CDR3 is made up of 13 amino acids. The V and J ends lost 0 bases and 7 bases respectively, with 4 bases between them. CDR3 residues: CASSESANSPLHF. In DNA, the CDR3 is TGCGCCAGCAGTGAGTCGGCAAATTCACCCCTCCACTTT.

V usage is TRBV4-1 and J usage is TRBJ2-7, with 13 bases lining up with TRBD2. The V gene's germline CDR1 is MGHRA and CDR2 YSYEKL. V gave up 5 bases and J gave up 3 bases; unmatched junction bases: 4. The CDR3 has 15 residues. The CDR3 sequence: CASSVGTSGIYEQYF. CDR3 nucleotide sequence: TGCGCCAGCAGCGTCGGGACTAGCGGGATCTACGAGCAGTACTTC.

This clone was seen just once. In the same sample, other DNA sequences code for this CDR3. The chain employs TRBV12-3 or TRBV12-4 and TRBJ2-2; D is ambiguous. The CDR3 totals 12 residues. Trimming removed 3 bases from V and 6 bases from J, with 5 bases in between. The CDR3 loop is CASSFVPGELFF. The CDR3 DNA sequence: TGTGCCAGCAGTTTTGTGCCCGGGGAGCTGTTTTTT.

The chain joins TRBV5-1 to TRBJ2-7; 8 bases align to TRBD2. The length of the CDR3 is 13 residues. The V segment lost 4 bases and the J segment 1 base; nucleotides outside the gene matches: 1. Germline assignment: CDR1 SGHRS and CDR2 YFSETQ. CDR3 in amino acids: CASSTSGSYEQYF. CDR3 bases: TGCGCCAGCAGCACTAGCGGTTCCTACGAGCAGTACTTC.

This clone was observed a few times. The rearrangement joins TRBV7-9 to TRBJ2-3; no clear D gene. Germline V gene data show CDR1 as SEHNR and CDR2 as FQNEAQ (reference sequence). This CDR3 is built from 13 residues. V lost 5 bases and J lost 4, with 10 bases in between. In nucleotides, the CDR3 is TGTGCCAGCAGCCCGAAGACCGCAGATACGCAGTATTTT. It yields the protein CASSPKTADTQYF.

The chain joins TRBV18 to TRBJ1-2, with D perhaps matching TRBD1 (6 bases). The CDR3 spans 14 residues. The ends were cut back, 3 bases at V and 0 bases at J, with 8 bases in the middle. Per germline, CDR1 KGHSH and CDR2 LQKENI. The CDR3 region has the DNA TGTGCCAGCTCACCGGACAGCTCTAACTATGGCTACACCTTC. It is translated as CASSPDSSNYGYTF.

This rearrangement joins TRBV18 to TRBJ1-1; maybe TRBD1 (6 bases). The V gene's germline CDR1 is KGHSH and CDR2 LQKENI. The germline V and J ends were trimmed by 0 bases and 3 bases, with 20 bases remaining between them. The length of the CDR3 is 18 residues. The CDR3 region has the DNA TGTGCCAGCTCACCACCCCTAGGGGGAGGGGTTCGGGACACTGAAGCTTTCTTT. This sequence encodes CASSPPLGGGVRDTEAFF.

V usage is TRBV29-1 and J usage is TRBJ2-1, with 7 bases identical to TRBD2. This CDR3 region has 15 residues. Looked up from germline, CDR1 is SQVTM and CDR2 is ANQGSEA. The V segment lost 8 bases and the J segment 4 bases; nucleotides outside the gene matches: 14. CDR3 DNA sequence: TGCAGCTCCCTCACGGGGCGGGAGAGGTACAATGAGCAGTTCTTC. The encoded protein is CSSLTGRERYNEQFF.

The chain combines TRBV6-5 with TRBJ2-1; 9 nucleotides agree with TRBD2. Germline assignment: CDR1 MNHEY and CDR2 SVGAGI. This CDR3 comprises 14 residues. V lost 6 bases and J lost 6; bases outside the gene matches: 6. The CDR3 bases are TGTGCCAGCAGGGTAGCGGGAGAAGTCAATGAGCAGTTCTTC. Amino acids: CASRVAGEVNEQFF.

The gene calls are TRBV15 and TRBJ2-5; the D gene could be TRBD1 or TRBD2 (7 bases each). Trimming removed 0 bases from V and 3 bases from J, with 14 bases in between. CDR1 is LNHNV, CDR2 YYDKDF, per germline (reference sequence). The CDR3 runs to 16 residues. CDR3 nucleotides: TGTGCCACCAGCAGAGATTGGGCAGGGGGGGAAGAGACCCAGTACTTC. It translates to CATSRDWAGGEETQYF.

V and J are TRBV19 and TRBJ1-3, with D hard to call. The length of the CDR3 is 15 residues. CDR1 and CDR2 (germline): LNHDA, SQIVND (reference sequence). The ends were cut back, 3 bases at V and 0 bases at J, with 9 bases in the middle. This chain's CDR3 is CASSIPTASGNTIYF. CDR3 sequence (DNA): TGTGCCAGTAGTATTCCGACGGCCTCTGGAAACACCATATATTTT.

The chain uses TRBV27 and TRBJ1-1; D not resolved. Germline V gives CDR1 MNHEY, CDR2 SMNVEV (reference sequence). The CDR3 totals 13 residues. V lost 2 bases, J lost 4 bases, and 8 bases lay in between. The CDR3 is CASSLNRFTEAFF. The DNA for the CDR3 is TGTGCCAGCAGTTTAAATAGGTTCACTGAAGCTTTCTTT.